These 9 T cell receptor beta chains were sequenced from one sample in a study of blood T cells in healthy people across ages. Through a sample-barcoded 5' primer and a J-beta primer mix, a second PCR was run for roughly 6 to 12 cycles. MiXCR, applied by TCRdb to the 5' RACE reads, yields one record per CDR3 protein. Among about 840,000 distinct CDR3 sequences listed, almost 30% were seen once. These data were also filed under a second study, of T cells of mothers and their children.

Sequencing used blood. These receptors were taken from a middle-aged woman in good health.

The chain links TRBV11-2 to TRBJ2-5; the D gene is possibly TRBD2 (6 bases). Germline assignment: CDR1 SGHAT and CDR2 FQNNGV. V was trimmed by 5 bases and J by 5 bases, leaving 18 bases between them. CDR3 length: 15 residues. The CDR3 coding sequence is TGTGCCAGCAGCCTCAATGACGGGGGTCGCGAGACCCAGTACTTC. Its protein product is CASSLNDGGRETQYF.

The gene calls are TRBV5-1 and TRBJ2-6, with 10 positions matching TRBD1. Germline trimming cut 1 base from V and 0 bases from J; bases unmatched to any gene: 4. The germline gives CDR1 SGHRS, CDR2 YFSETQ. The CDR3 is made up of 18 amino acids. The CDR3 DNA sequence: TGCGCCAGCAGCTTGACGGGACAGGGGAGCTCTGGGGCCAACGTCCTGACTTTC. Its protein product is CASSLTGQGSSGANVLTF.

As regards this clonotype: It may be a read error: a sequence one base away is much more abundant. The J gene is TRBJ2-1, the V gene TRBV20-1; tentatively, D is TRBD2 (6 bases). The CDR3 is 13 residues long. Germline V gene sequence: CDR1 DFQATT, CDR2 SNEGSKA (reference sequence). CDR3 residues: CGARYGGYNEQFF. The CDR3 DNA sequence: TGCGGTGCTAGATACGGAGGGTACAATGAGCAGTTCTTC.

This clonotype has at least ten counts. CDR3 amino acids: CAISGTTSSYEQYF. The CDR3 DNA reads TGTGCCATCAGCGGGACTACCAGCTCCTACGAGCAGTACTTC. The chain carries TRBV10-3 and TRBJ2-7; 7 bases are a match to TRBD2. The CDR3 has 14 amino acids. CDR1 ENHRY and CDR2 SYGVKD come from the germline V gene. V shed 6 bases and J 0 bases; nucleotides not matched to a gene: 5.

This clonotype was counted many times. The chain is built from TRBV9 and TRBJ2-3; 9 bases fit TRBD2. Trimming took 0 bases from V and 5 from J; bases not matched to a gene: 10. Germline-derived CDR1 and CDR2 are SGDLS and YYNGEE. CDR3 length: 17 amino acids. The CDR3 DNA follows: TGTGCCAGCAGCGTAGCTGGTGCGGGGGGGCCCCAAGATACGCAGTATTTT. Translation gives CASSVAGAGGPQDTQYF.

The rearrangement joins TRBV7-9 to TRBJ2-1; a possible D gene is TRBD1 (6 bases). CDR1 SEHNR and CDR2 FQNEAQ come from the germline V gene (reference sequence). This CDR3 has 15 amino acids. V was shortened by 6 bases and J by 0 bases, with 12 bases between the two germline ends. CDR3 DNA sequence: TGTGCCAGCAGTTCCCGGGACATCTCCTACAATGAGCAGTTCTTC. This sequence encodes CASSSRDISYNEQFF.

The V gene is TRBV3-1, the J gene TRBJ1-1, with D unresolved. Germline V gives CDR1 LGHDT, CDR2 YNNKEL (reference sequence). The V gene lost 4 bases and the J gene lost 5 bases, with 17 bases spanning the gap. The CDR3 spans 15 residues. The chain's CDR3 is CASSPSHQLGTEAFF. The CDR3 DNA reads TGTGCCAGCAGCCCCTCACACCAATTAGGGACTGAAGCTTTCTTT.

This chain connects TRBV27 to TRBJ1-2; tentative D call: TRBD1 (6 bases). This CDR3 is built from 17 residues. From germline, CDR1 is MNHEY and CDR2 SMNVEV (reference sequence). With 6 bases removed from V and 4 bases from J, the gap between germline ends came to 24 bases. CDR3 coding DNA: TGTGCCAGCAGCCCCGGCCCAGGGGACCCTATAGGCTATGGCTACACCTTC. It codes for CASSPGPGDPIGYGYTF.

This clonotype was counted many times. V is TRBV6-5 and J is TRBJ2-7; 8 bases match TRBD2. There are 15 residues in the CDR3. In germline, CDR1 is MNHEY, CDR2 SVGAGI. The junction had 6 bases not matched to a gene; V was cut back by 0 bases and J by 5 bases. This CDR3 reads CASSYSGRGGDEQYF. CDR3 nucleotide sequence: TGTGCCAGCAGTTACTCCGGGAGGGGGGGTGACGAGCAGTACTTC.